This TCR beta chain was retrieved from a study of regulatory T cells in long-lasting Graves disease (dated by TCRdb to about 2021). At the level of the whole study: In the newly diagnosed Graves' disease group, patients had been taking antithyroid drugs for less than 3 months. The study was conducted in China and was registered as a clinical trial. A total of roughly 33 samples underwent TCR sequencing: roughly 13 from persistent and approximately 20 from newly diagnosed Graves' disease patients. Patients with persistent Graves' disease were compared with patients with newly diagnosed Graves' disease using TCR sequencing and RNA sequencing of peripheral blood. Findings and caveats that apply to the study as a whole: A larger number of public clonotypes was shared among persistent patients (2,741) than among newly diagnosed patients (around 880). Only the TCR beta chain was sequenced and analyzed. The authors noted that the small sample size was a limitation that may lower accuracy. Peripheral blood alone was examined, since thyroid tissue, which constituted the primary lesion, could not be accessed. Persistent Graves' disease patients showed lower TCR Shannon entropy and fewer highly expanded clones than newly diagnosed patients, suggesting clonal expansion. Persistent disease showed preferential use of TRBV28, TRBJ1-2 and TRBJ2-5, whereas newly diagnosed disease favored TRBV20-1 and TRBJ2-1.

As regards this clonotype: Its antigen remains undetermined. Per-nucleotide qualities are absent, and no much larger clonotype sits a single base away.

The receptor library was made with multiplex PCR. Sequenced on an Illumina HiSeq 4000. To build TCR beta libraries, CDR3 regions were amplified by Arm-PCR using iRepertoire HTBI primers. Before sequencing, the PCR products underwent gel purification. Concerning the study's data processing: Gene usage analysis of CDR3 amino acid clonotypes relied on the 55 to 80 TRBV and 13 to 15 TRBJ segments identified across samples. Filtered high-quality paired reads were merged into contigs using COPE and FqMerger. BLAST was used to align contigs to the IMGT TRBV, TRBD and TRBJ reference genes, and CDR3 was defined following IMGT. Any clonotype with a frequency above 0.1% was classified as a highly expanded clone. Shannon entropy served as the measure of repertoire diversity, while the Gini coefficient captured V-J evenness. A clonotype was considered public if more than one individual shared it. The public reads were reprocessed in TCRdb via fastp at Q25 and MiXCR, keeping in-frame beta chains. Each entry merges the rows of one CDR3 protein and shows their most common DNA and genes. The V and J calls, along with clone size, are taken from TCRdb and not from the paper's own processing. This sample has under 500,000 distinct CDR3 sequences in its table, and about 17% of those were observed once. Together, the top ten hold over 8.5% of the sample.

Reading the germline V gene gives CDR1 ENHRY and CDR2 SYGVKD. The CDR3 contains 13 residues, cysteine and phenylalanine counted. Just CDR3 DNA is preserved here, 39 bases in frame from base 1. A distance of 7 bases separates the germline ends of V and J, which lose 6 bases and 0 bases respectively. This sample's time point label indicates: newly diagnosed GD, antithyroid drugs for less than 3 months. For both TCR sequencing and RNA sequencing, RNA was extracted from PBMCs using TRIzol. Graves' disease was diagnosed according to American Thyroid Association guidelines. Patients were recruited from an endocrinology department in Xi'an, China. From each patient, nine milliliters of peripheral blood was collected into an EDTA anticoagulant tube. Ficoll Paque Plus density gradient separation was used to isolate PBMCs, and no additional T cell sorting was done. An Agilent 2100 Bioanalyzer and agarose gel were used to check RNA quality, and a NanoDrop 2000 was used to measure RNA concentration.

This same sample was also part of a study on T cells in Graves' hyperthyroidism and ophthalmopathy. As the second publication notes: Graves' hyperthyroidism was defined as stable when no progression to ophthalmopathy occurred over 18 months of follow-up. The hyperthyroidism patients were between 18 and 65 years old and newly diagnosed, with a disease duration of less than 2 months. Exclusion was applied to patients with uncontrolled infections, other autoimmune diseases, pregnancy or lactation. Diagnoses were based on clinical symptoms, serum thyroxine and TRAb, thyroid ultrasound and orbital computed tomography. The first round of RT-PCR for the TCR CDR3 was performed with the HTBI primer set and the Qiagen OneStep RT-PCR kit. Most expanded thyroid clonotypes (frequency above 0.001) were also detected in blood, a finding suggesting that blood repertoires may reflect thyroid immune responses. A 13 V-J signature model separated ophthalmopathy from stable hyperthyroidism, with approximately 87% sensitivity and about 81% specificity in cross-validation and 80%/75% in testing. In validation, the model predicted progression to ophthalmopathy with just under 71% sensitivity and 72% to 75% specificity, a median of approximately 6.7 months before onset. To identify distinguishing TCR V-J signatures, a discovery cohort of about a hundred patients was used, comprising some 45 with Graves' ophthalmopathy and 55 to 65 with stable Graves' hyperthyroidism. Prospective prediction of ophthalmopathy was tested in an independent validation cohort of 18 to 20 hyperthyroidism patients and 17 patients who later progressed to ophthalmopathy. The roughly 99 discovery patients were divided at random into training and test sets in a 7:3 ratio. The study also compared thyroid tissue and blood T-cell repertoires from more than five Graves' hyperthyroidism patients. After blood sampling, hyperthyroidism patients were treated with methimazole at a starting dose of 30 mg daily, and ophthalmopathy patients were treated with high-dose intravenous methylprednisolone. Libraries were constructed in a second round of multiplex PCR, after which size selection and purification were carried out. The libraries were sequenced on an Illumina HiSeq2000 using paired-end 100 bp reads. Raw data were processed with SOAPnuke, discarding reads with adapters, uncalled bases, mean Phred below 15, or no exact constant-primer or identifier match. COPE v1.2.5 was used to merge high-quality paired reads, and clonotypes were defined as unique nucleotide sequences. MiTCR v1.1 was used to align the clonotypes against IMGT TRBV, TRBD and TRBJ reference segments. Only V-J combinations with frequency above 0.0001, covering 99% to 99.2% of repertoires, were analysed. A TCS score was defined as the ratio between F50 (clonal expansion) and ExV (chaos), using BLOSUM62-based TCRdist between CDR3 peptides within each V-J. Welch's t-statistics and random forest reduced several hundred V-J features to 13, which were used in a naive Bayes classifier (R e1071). No statistical method was used to set the sample size in advance, and investigators knew the group allocation. The paper describes TCR Vbeta CDR3 sequencing of around 140 peripheral blood samples, made up of roughly 40 ophthalmopathy patients, some 76 hyperthyroidism patients and 17 progressor patients.

This clonotype originated in a woman aged 30 to 39 with Graves disease. Donor details come from another sample of the same person, matched by shared clones. Recombination joined TRBV10-3 with TRBJ2-3; the D gene assignment is ambiguous. The source was peripheral blood mononuclear cells (PBMCs), collected at new diagnosis, from a patient treated with antithyroid drugs. CDR3 protein: CAIRPRSTDTQYF. Here is the DNA: TGTGCCATCAGGCCCAGAAGCACAGATACGCAGTATTTT.